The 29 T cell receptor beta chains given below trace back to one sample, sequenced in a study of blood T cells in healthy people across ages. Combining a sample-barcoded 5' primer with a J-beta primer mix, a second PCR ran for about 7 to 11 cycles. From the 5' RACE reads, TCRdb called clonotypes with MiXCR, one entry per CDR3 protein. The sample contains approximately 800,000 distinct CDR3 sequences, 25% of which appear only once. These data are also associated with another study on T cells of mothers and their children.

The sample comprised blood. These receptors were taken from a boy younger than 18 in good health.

The CDR3 sequence: CASSETPEETQYF. DNA of the CDR3: TGTGCCAGCAGCGAAACACCTGAAGAGACCCAGTACTTC. The chain recombines TRBV7-2 with TRBJ2-5, with no clear D. The CDR3 loop spans 13 amino acids. Deletions cut 5 bases from V and 3 bases from J, with 10 bases between. CDR1 and CDR2 (germline): SGHTA, FQGNSA.

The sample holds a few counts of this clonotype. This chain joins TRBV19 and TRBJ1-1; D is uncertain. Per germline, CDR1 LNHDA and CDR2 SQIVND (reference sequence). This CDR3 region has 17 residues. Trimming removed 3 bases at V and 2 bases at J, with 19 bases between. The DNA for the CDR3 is TGTGCCAGTAGTATGGATCCCAGAAGCGGGCCTAACACTGAAGCTTTCTTT. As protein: CASSMDPRSGPNTEAFF.

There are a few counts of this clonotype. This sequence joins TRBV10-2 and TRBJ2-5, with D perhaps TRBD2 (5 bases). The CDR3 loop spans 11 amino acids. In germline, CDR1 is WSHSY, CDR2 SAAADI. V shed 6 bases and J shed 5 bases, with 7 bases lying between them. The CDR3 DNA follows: TGCGCCAGCAGCGGGATGGAGACCCAGTACTTC. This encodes CASSGMETQYF.

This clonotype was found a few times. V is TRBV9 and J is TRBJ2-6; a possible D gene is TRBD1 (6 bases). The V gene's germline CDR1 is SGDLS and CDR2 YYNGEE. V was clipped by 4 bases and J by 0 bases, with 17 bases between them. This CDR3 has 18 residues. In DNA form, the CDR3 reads TGTGCCAGCAGCCCCCATGGGGGCGAGAGCTCTGGGGCCAACGTCCTGACTTTC. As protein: CASSPHGGESSGANVLTF.

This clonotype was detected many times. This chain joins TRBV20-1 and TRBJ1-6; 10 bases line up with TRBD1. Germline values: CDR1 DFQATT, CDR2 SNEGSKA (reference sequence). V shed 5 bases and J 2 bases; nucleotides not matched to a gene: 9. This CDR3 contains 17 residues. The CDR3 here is CSAPLGTGDTYNSPLHF. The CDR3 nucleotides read TGCAGTGCTCCTTTGGGGACAGGGGATACCTATAATTCACCCCTCCACTTT.

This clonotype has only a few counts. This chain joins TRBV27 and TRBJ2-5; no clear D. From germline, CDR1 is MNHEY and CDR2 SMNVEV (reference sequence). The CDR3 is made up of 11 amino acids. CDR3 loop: CPKHRKETQYF. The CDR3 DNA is TGTCCCAAGCACCGGAAAGAGACCCAGTACTTC.

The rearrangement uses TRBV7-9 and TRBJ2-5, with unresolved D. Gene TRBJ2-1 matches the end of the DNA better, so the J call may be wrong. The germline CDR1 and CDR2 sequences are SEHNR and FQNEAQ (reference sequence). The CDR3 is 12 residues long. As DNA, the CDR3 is TGTGCCAGCAGCTCTAGGCCTCACGAGCAGTTCTTC. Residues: CASSSRPHEQFF.

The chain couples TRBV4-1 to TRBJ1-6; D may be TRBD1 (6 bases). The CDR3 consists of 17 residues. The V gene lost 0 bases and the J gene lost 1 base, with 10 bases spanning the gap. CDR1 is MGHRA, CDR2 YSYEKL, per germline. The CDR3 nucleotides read TGCGCCAGCAGCCAAGACTTAGGGGGGTCCTATAATTCACCCCTCCACTTT. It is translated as CASSQDLGGSYNSPLHF.

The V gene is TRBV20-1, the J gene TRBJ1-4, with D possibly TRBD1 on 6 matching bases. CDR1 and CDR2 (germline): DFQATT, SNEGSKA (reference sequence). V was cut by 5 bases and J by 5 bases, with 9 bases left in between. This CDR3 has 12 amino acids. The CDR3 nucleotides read TGCAGTGCTGGACAGAAAAATGAAAAACTGTTTTTT. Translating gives CSAGQKNEKLFF.

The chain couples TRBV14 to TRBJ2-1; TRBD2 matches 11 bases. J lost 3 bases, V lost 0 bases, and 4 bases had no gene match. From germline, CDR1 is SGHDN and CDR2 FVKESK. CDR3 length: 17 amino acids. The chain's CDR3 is CASSQDTSGSFYNEQFF. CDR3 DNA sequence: TGTGCCAGCAGCCAAGATACTAGCGGGAGTTTCTACAATGAGCAGTTCTTC.

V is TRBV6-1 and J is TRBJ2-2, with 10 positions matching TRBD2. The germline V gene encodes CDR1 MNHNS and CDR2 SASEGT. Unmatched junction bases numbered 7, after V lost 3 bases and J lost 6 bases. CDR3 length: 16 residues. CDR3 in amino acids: CASSERSGRAPGELFF. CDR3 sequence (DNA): TGTGCCAGCAGTGAGAGAAGCGGGAGGGCCCCCGGGGAGCTGTTTTTT.

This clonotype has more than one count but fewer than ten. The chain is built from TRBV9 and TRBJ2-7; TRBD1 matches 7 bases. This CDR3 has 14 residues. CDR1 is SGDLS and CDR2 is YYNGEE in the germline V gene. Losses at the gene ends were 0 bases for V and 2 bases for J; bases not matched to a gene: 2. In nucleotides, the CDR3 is TGTGCCAGCAGCGTAGGGGACAGCACCTACGAGCAGTACTTC. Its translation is CASSVGDSTYEQYF. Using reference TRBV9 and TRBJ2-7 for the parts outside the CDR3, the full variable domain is DSGVTQTPKHLITATGQRVTLRCSPRSGDLSVYWYQQSLDQGLQFLIQYYNGEERAKGNILERFSAQQFPDLHSELNLSSLELGDSALYFCASSVGDSTYEQYFGPGTRLTVT.

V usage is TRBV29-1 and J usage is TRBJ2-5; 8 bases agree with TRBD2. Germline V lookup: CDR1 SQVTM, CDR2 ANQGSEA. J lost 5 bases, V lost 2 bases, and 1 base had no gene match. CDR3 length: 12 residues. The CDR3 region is CSVEIAGETQYF. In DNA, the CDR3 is TGCAGCGTTGAAATAGCGGGGGAGACCCAGTACTTC.

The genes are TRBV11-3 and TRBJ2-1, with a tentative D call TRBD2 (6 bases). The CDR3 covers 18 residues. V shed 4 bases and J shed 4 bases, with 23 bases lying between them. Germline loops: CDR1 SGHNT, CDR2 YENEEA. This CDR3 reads CASSSYLGGKKPYNEQFF. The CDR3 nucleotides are TGTGCCAGCAGCTCGTACCTCGGCGGGAAAAAACCATACAATGAGCAGTTCTTC.

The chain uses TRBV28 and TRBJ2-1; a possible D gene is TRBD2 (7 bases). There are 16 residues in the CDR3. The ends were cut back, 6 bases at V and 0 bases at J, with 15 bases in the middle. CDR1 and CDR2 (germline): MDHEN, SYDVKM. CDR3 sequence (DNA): TGTGCCAGCAGCCGGGGGGACATTCTCTCCTACAATGAGCAGTTCTTC. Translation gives CASSRGDILSYNEQFF.

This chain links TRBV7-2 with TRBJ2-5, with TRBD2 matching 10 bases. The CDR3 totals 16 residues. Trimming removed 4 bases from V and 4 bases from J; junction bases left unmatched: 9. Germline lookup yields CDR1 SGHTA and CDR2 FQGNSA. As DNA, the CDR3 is TGTGCCAGCAGCTACCCGGGACTAGCGTTGGGAGAGACCCAGTACTTC. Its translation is CASSYPGLALGETQYF.

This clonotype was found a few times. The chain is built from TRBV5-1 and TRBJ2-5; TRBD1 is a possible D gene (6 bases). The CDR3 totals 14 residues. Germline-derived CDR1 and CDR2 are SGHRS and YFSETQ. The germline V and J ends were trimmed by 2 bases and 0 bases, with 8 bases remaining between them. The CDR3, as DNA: TGCGCCAGCAGCTTCGGGGACAACCAAGAGACCCAGTACTTC. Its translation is CASSFGDNQETQYF.

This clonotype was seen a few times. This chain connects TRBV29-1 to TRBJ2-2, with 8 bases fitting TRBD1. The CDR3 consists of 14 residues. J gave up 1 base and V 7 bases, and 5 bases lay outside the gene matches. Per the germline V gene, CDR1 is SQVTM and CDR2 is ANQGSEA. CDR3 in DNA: TGCAGCGGAAGGACAGGGAGGAACACCGGGGAGCTGTTTTTT. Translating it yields CSGRTGRNTGELFF.

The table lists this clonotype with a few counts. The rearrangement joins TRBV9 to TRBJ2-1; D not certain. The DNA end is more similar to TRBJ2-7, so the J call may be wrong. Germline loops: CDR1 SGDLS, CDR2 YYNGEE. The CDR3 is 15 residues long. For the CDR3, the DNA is TGTGCCAGCAGCGTATCAGGAACCGGCTCCTACGAGCAGTACTTC. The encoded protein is CASSVSGTGSYEQYF.

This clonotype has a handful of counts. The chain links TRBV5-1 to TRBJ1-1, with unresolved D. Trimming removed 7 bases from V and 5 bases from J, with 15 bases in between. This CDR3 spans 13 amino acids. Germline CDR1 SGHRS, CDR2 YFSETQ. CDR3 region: CASGWGEGTEAFF. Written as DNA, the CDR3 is TGCGCCAGCGGATGGGGAGAAGGGACTGAAGCTTTCTTT.

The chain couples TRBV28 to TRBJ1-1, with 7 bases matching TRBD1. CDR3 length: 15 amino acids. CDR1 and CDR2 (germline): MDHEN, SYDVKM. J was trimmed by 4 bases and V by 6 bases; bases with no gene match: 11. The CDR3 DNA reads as TGTGCCAGCAGGGGATTGACAGGGAGTATCACTGAAGCTTTCTTT. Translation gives CASRGLTGSITEAFF.

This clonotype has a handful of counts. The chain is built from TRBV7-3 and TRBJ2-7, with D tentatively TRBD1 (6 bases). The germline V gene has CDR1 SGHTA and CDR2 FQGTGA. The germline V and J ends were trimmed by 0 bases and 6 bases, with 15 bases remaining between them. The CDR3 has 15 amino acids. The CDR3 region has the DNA TGTGCCAGCAGCTTAACCCAGGGGTTCCCTCGCGAGCAGTACTTC. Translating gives CASSLTQGFPREQYF. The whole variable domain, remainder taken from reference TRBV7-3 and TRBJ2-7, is GAGVSQTPSNKVTEKGKYVELRCDPISGHTALYWYRQSLGQGPEFLIYFQGTGAADDSGLPNDRFFAVRPEGSVSTLKIQRTERGDSAVYLCASSLTQGFPREQYFGPGTRLTVT.

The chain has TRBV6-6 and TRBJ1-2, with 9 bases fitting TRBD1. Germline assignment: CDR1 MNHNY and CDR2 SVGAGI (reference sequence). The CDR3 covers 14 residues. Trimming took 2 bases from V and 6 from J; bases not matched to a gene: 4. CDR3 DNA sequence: TGTGCCAGCAGTTACACAGGGGGCAATCATGGCTACACCTTC. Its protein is CASSYTGGNHGYTF.

The CDR3 DNA reads TGTGCCAGCAGCCAGGGACTAGCGGGGGACACAGATACGCAGTATTTT. The encoded protein is CASSQGLAGDTDTQYF. V is TRBV13 and J is TRBJ2-3; 14 bases match TRBD2. Looked up from germline, CDR1 is PRHDT and CDR2 is FYEKMQ (reference sequence). With V trimmed by 5 bases and J by 2 bases, 3 bases remained unmatched. The CDR3 runs 16 residues. Drawing the rest from reference TRBV13 and TRBJ2-3, the complete variable domain is AAGVIQSPRHLIKEKRETATLKCYPIPRHDTVYWYQQGPGQDPQFLISFYEKMQSDKGSIPDRFSAQQFSDYHSELNMSSLELGDSALYFCASSQGLAGDTDTQYFGPGTRLTVL.

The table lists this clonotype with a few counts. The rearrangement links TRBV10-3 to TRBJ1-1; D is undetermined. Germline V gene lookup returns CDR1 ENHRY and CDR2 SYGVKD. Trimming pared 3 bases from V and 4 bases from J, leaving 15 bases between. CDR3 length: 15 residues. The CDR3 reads CAISDLMERSTEAFF. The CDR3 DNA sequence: TGTGCCATCAGTGACCTAATGGAGAGGTCCACTGAAGCTTTCTTT.

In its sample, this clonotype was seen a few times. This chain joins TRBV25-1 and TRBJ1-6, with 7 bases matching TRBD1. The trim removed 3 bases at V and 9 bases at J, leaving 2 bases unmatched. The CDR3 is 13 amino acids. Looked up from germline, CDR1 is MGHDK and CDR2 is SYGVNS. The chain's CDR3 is CASSETGSSPLHF. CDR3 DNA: TGTGCCAGCAGTGAGACAGGGAGTTCACCCCTCCACTTT.

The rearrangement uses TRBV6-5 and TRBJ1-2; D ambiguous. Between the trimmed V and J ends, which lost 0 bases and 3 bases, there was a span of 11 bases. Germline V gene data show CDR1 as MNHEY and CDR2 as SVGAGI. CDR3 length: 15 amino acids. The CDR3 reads CASSYSGLVDYGYTF. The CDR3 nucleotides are TGTGCCAGCAGTTACTCAGGACTGGTTGACTATGGCTACACCTTC.

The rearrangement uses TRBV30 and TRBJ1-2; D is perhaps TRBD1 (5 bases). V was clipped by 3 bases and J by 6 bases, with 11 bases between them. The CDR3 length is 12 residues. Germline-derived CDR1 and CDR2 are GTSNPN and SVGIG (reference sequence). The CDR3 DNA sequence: TGTGCCTGGAGGGGGGGGTTTAATGGCTACACCTTC. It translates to CAWRGGFNGYTF.

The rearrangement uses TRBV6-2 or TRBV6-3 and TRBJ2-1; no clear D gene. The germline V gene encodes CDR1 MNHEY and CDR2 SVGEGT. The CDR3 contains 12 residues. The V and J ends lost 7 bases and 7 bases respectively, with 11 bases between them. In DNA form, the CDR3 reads TGTGCCAGCACCCGCGATATAAATGAGCAGTTCTTC. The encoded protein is CASTRDINEQFF.